A single sample gave rise to the 27 T cell receptor beta chains below, sequenced in a study of blood T cells in healthy people across ages. PCR was performed a second time for about 6 to 12 cycles using a sample-barcoded 5' primer and a J-beta primer mix. TCRdb processed the 5' RACE reads anew with MiXCR; each CDR3 protein has one entry. This sample carries about a million distinct CDR3 sequences, 45% to 60% of them seen once, and the ten largest clones take about a fifth. The sequencing sample was made of blood. These TCRs come from an older woman in good health.

The chain combines TRBV6-6 with TRBJ2-1; the match to TRBD2 covers 10 bases. J gave up 8 bases and V 0 bases, and 7 bases lay outside the gene matches. Germline CDR1 and CDR2: MNHNY and SVGAGI (reference sequence). This CDR3 has 16 residues. CDR3 sequence reads: CASSYSASGRAHEQFF. In DNA, the CDR3 is TGTGCCAGCAGTTACTCCGCCAGCGGGAGGGCCCATGAGCAGTTCTTC.

The chain recombines TRBV7-2 with TRBJ2-1; the D gene is possibly TRBD1 (9 bases). Germline CDR1 SGHTA, CDR2 FQGNSA. Trimming pared 10 bases from V and 6 bases from J, leaving 25 bases between. CDR3 length: 16 residues. CDR3 sequence reads: CANRHPGGTGPNEQFF. The CDR3 DNA follows: TGTGCCAACAGACATCCGGGGGGGACAGGGCCCAATGAGCAGTTCTTC.

This clonotype was seen more than once but under ten times. The V call is TRBV5-1, the J call TRBJ1-1; D gene unclear. V was cut by 0 bases and J by 5 bases, with 8 bases left in between. The CDR3 is 13 residues long. In germline, CDR1 is SGHRS, CDR2 YFSETQ. CDR3 sequence (DNA): TGCGCCAGCAGCTTGGTGGGGTGGACTGAAGCTTTCTTT. This codes for CASSLVGWTEAFF.

This clonotype was observed a handful of times. V is TRBV5-1 and J is TRBJ2-1; TRBD1 matches 8 bases. Germline CDR1 is SGHRS and CDR2 is YFSETQ. The trim removed 4 bases at V and 6 bases at J, leaving 3 bases unmatched. This CDR3 is built from 13 residues. The CDR3 here is CASSADRGNEQFF. CDR3 DNA: TGCGCCAGCAGCGCCGACAGGGGCAATGAGCAGTTCTTC.

This sequence joins TRBV7-2 and TRBJ1-1; TRBD1 might be the D (5 bases). V was clipped by 4 bases and J by 2 bases, with 14 bases between them. The germline V gene encodes CDR1 SGHTA and CDR2 FQGNSA. This CDR3 is built from 15 residues. Here the CDR3 DNA reads TGTGCCAGCAGCTCGACAGCCCTTTCTAACACTGAAGCTTTCTTT. This sequence encodes CASSSTALSNTEAFF.

In its sample, this clonotype was seen once. This chain uses TRBV20-1 with TRBJ2-1, with 9 bases matching TRBD2. The V segment lost 3 bases and the J segment 3 bases; nucleotides outside the gene matches: 6. The CDR3 has 15 amino acids. Germline CDR1 is DFQATT and CDR2 is SNEGSKA (reference sequence). CDR3 loop: CSARAGTSYYNEQFF. The CDR3, as DNA: TGCAGTGCTAGGGCCGGGACTAGCTACTACAATGAGCAGTTCTTC.

The chain recombines TRBV24-1 with TRBJ2-5, with 8 nucleotides matching TRBD1. The CDR3 is 13 amino acids. Unmatched junction bases numbered 7, after V lost 3 bases and J lost 11 bases. Looked up from germline, CDR1 is KGHDR and CDR2 is SFDVKD. The CDR3 protein is CATSDGTGPVQYF. In nucleotides, the CDR3 is TGTGCCACCAGTGATGGGACAGGCCCCGTGCAGTACTTC.

The V and J genes are TRBV5-6 and TRBJ2-1, with 13 bases fitting TRBD2. V dropped 5 bases and J dropped 5; count of bases not matched to a gene: 4. The CDR3 extends over 15 amino acids. CDR1 and CDR2 from the germline V gene are SGHDT and YYEEEE. The DNA for the CDR3 is TGTGCCAGCAGACGGACTAGCGGGAGCCACAATGAGCAGTTCTTC. Translating it yields CASRRTSGSHNEQFF.

The chain employs TRBV9 and TRBJ2-5; D is possibly TRBD2 (5 bases). V lost 1 base to trimming and J lost 2 bases, with 12 bases between them. Germline V gives CDR1 SGDLS, CDR2 YYNGEE. The CDR3 loop spans 15 amino acids. The CDR3 reads CASSVIKGEQETQYF. CDR3 coding DNA: TGTGCCAGCAGCGTAATCAAGGGAGAACAAGAGACCCAGTACTTC.

This sequence joins TRBV28 and TRBJ2-7; 7 positions agree with TRBD1. CDR1 and CDR2 from the germline V gene are MDHEN and SYDVKM. CDR3 length: 17 residues. The J segment lost 4 bases and the V segment lost 3 bases, leaving 15 bases of the junction unmatched. CDR3 region: CASSFNPTDRTRYEQYF. In nucleotides, the CDR3 is TGTGCCAGCAGTTTTAACCCCACGGACAGGACGAGGTACGAGCAGTACTTC.

The chain uses TRBV20-1 and TRBJ2-4; 8 positions agree with TRBD2. Germline V gene sequence: CDR1 DFQATT, CDR2 SNEGSKA (reference sequence). J gave up 7 bases and V 6 bases, and 8 bases lay outside the gene matches. There are 13 residues in the CDR3. CDR3 residues: CSAPGPGGNIQYF. The CDR3 DNA reads as TGCAGTGCGCCGGGGCCGGGAGGGAACATTCAGTACTTC.

This clonotype was observed a few times. The rearrangement joins TRBV5-1 to TRBJ2-6, with 8 bases identical to TRBD1. Germline loops: CDR1 SGHRS, CDR2 YFSETQ. Losses at the gene ends were 4 bases for V and 1 base for J; bases not matched to a gene: 7. There are 17 residues in the CDR3. The DNA of the CDR3 is TGCGCCAGCAGCAGGACAGGGCAAGTTTCTGGGGCCAACGTCCTGACTTTC. The encoded protein is CASSRTGQVSGANVLTF.

There are a few counts of this clonotype. The V and J genes are TRBV6-2 or TRBV6-3 and TRBJ2-1, with D tentatively TRBD1 or TRBD2 (5 bases each). The germline gives CDR1 MNHEY, CDR2 SVGEGT. The CDR3 contains 20 residues. Trimming shortened V by 2 bases and J by 1 base, and 24 bases separated the two germline ends. In DNA, the CDR3 is TGTGCCAGCAGTTACGTTGGGGGAGTTGAGTTCCGTAGGTCCTACAATGAGCAGTTCTTC. Residues: CASSYVGGVEFRRSYNEQFF.

The rearrangement links TRBV5-5 to TRBJ2-1; the D gene is possibly TRBD1 (5 bases). The CDR3 contains 12 residues. Looked up from germline, CDR1 is SGHKS and CDR2 is YYEKEE (reference sequence). The V end was cut by 6 bases, the J end by 9 bases, with 13 bases between. The CDR3 bases are TGTGCCAGCACCTTTGCAGGGCGTGAGCAGTTCTTC. Protein sequence: CASTFAGREQFF.

This rearrangement joins TRBV6-2 or TRBV6-3 to TRBJ2-5; TRBD1 aligns across 8 bases. With V trimmed by 7 bases and J by 2 bases, 9 bases remained unmatched. The CDR3 runs 15 residues. CDR1 and CDR2 (germline): MNHEY, SVGEGT. The CDR3 loop is CASTRQGMNQETQYF. Here the CDR3 DNA reads TGTGCCAGCACCAGACAGGGGATGAATCAAGAGACCCAGTACTTC.

A note on this clonotype: No conserved phenylalanine or tryptophan ends this CDR3, so it is likely a read error. J is TRBJ2-1 and V is TRBV20-1; unclear D gene. The length of the CDR3 is 14 residues. Germline lookup yields CDR1 DFQATT and CDR2 SNEGSKA (reference sequence). Trimming removed 6 bases at V and 3 bases at J, with 15 bases between. CDR3 region: CSASEELGYNEQFL. As DNA, the CDR3 is TGCAGTGCCTCCGAGGAATTGGGCTACAATGAGCAGTTCTTA.

J is TRBJ2-2 and V is TRBV6-2 or TRBV6-3; 10 bases line up with TRBD2. Germline V gene lookup returns CDR1 MNHEY and CDR2 SVGEGT. This CDR3 contains 18 residues. The ends lost 1 base at V and 2 bases at J; junction bases unmatched: 7. The CDR3 bases are TGTGCCAGCAGTTACTATCGGACTAGCGGAACCAACACCGGGGAGCTGTTTTTT. It is translated as CASSYYRTSGTNTGELFF.

This chain uses TRBV5-1 with TRBJ2-7; D gene unclear. CDR1 SGHRS and CDR2 YFSETQ come from the germline V gene. Trimming took 5 bases from V and 2 from J, leaving 14 bases between them. CDR3 length: 14 amino acids. CDR3 protein: CASSLDKATYEQYF. The CDR3 DNA sequence: TGCGCCAGCAGTCTCGACAAGGCCACCTACGAGCAGTACTTC.

The CDR3 bases are TGCAGTGCTAGAGAGGGCGGTTTGAACGAGCAGTACTTC. Translation: CSAREGGLNEQYF. This chain connects TRBV20-1 to TRBJ2-4, with D unresolved. The DNA end favors TRBJ2-7, so the J call may be wrong. The V gene's germline CDR1 is DFQATT and CDR2 SNEGSKA (reference sequence). The CDR3 length is 13 residues.

This chain uses TRBV28 with TRBJ2-2, with 9 nucleotides matching TRBD2. Germline V gene sequence: CDR1 MDHEN, CDR2 SYDVKM. CDR3 size: 16 residues. Trimming cost V 3 bases and J 2 bases; bases outside gene matches: 4. Here the CDR3 reads CASSFGGRVNTGELFF. The CDR3 DNA reads as TGTGCCAGCAGTTTTGGCGGGAGGGTCAACACCGGGGAGCTGTTTTTT.

This clonotype was detected only a few times. The CDR3 here is CASRGVGRNNEQFF. CDR3 sequence (DNA): TGCGCCAGCAGGGGGGTGGGGAGGAACAATGAGCAGTTCTTC. The chain uses TRBV4-1 and TRBJ2-1; possible D gene TRBD2, 6 bases. The ends were cut back, 6 bases at V and 5 bases at J, with 14 bases in the middle. Germline-derived CDR1 and CDR2 are MGHRA and YSYEKL. This CDR3 spans 14 amino acids.

This clonotype was counted once. In DNA, the CDR3 is TGTGCCAGCAGTTACGCCCCAGGGGCCTCCTACAATGAGCAGTTCTTC. Translating gives CASSYAPGASYNEQFF. The chain recombines TRBV6-6 with TRBJ2-1; maybe TRBD1 (6 bases). The CDR3 covers 16 residues. Germline CDR1 and CDR2: MNHNY and SVGAGI (reference sequence). The ends were cut back, 2 bases at V and 0 bases at J, with 11 bases in the middle.

This clonotype was detected a few times. The chain is built from TRBV11-3 and TRBJ2-1, with 8 nucleotides matching TRBD2. Per the germline V gene, CDR1 is SGHNT and CDR2 is YENEEA. This CDR3 contains 15 residues. J gave up 8 bases and V 5 bases, and 11 bases lay outside the gene matches. This CDR3 reads CASSRLSGSRYEQFF. CDR3 coding DNA: TGTGCCAGCAGCCGGCTAAGCGGGAGTCGGTATGAGCAGTTCTTC.

The V call is TRBV6-6, the J call TRBJ2-7, with TRBD2 as a possible D gene (6 bases). The germline gives CDR1 MNHNY, CDR2 SVGAGI (reference sequence). This CDR3 has 12 residues. V lost 11 bases, J lost 2 bases, and 13 bases lay in between. CDR3 sequence reads: CAGGTGTYEQYF. CDR3 coding DNA: TGTGCCGGGGGGACGGGGACCTACGAGCAGTACTTC.

This chain joins TRBV4-1 and TRBJ2-7, with D unresolved. The CDR3 consists of 14 residues. V was clipped by 0 bases and J by 0 bases, with 6 bases between them. The germline gives CDR1 MGHRA, CDR2 YSYEKL. The CDR3 is CASSQDKLSYEQYF. The CDR3 coding sequence is TGCGCCAGCAGCCAAGACAAGCTCTCCTACGAGCAGTACTTC.

The V gene is TRBV13, the J gene TRBJ1-6; 7 bases match TRBD1. The CDR3 contains 18 residues. Per germline, CDR1 PRHDT and CDR2 FYEKMQ (reference sequence). The ends lost 4 bases at V and 0 bases at J; junction bases unmatched: 9. The CDR3 reads CASSSYRGKSSYNSPLHF. In DNA, the CDR3 is TGTGCCAGCAGCTCCTACAGGGGAAAGAGCTCCTATAATTCACCCCTCCACTTT.

This rearrangement joins TRBV27 to TRBJ1-1; 8 bases align to TRBD1. The CDR3 sequence is 15 residues long. In germline, CDR1 is MNHEY, CDR2 SMNVEV (reference sequence). The trim removed 7 bases at V and 8 bases at J, leaving 15 bases unmatched. CDR3: CASNFKRQGPPEAFF. In DNA, the CDR3 is TGTGCCAGCAATTTTAAGAGACAGGGGCCCCCCGAAGCTTTCTTT.